A single sample is the source of the 30 T cell receptor beta chains below, sequenced in a study of T cells in Graves' hyperthyroidism and ophthalmopathy (dated by TCRdb to the late 2010s). The library was generated by multiplex PCR. TCRdb names Illumina HiSeq 2000 as the instrument used. TCR beta CDR3 regions were amplified from RNA transcripts. A first-round RT-PCR of the TCR CDR3 used the HTBI primer set with the Qiagen OneStep RT-PCR kit. Starting from the raw public reads, TCRdb applied fastp trimming at Q25, assembled clones with MiXCR and retained in-frame beta chains. All rows with the same CDR3 protein become a single entry with the most common DNA and genes. The sample table holds about 200,000 distinct CDR3 sequences, of which around 17% were seen once. 53% of the sample goes to the ten largest clones. The sequenced sample consisted of blood. The receptor source for this set is a woman in her 50s with Graves' hyperthyroidism.

This clonotype was counted at least ten times. The V call is TRBV20-1, the J call TRBJ1-1; D uncertain. Trimming took off 0 bases at V and 7 bases at J, with 9 bases between the two ends. From germline, CDR1 is DFQATT and CDR2 SNEGSKA (reference sequence). This CDR3 has 12 amino acids. CDR3 sequence: CSARDGPVEAFF. The CDR3 coding sequence is TGCAGTGCTAGAGATGGTCCGGTTGAAGCTTTCTTT.

On this clonotype itself: An end of the junction differs from the germline gene, which may be a read error. This sequence joins TRBV20-1 and TRBJ2-1, with D tentatively TRBD2 (5 bases). This CDR3 region has 12 residues. Germline lookup yields CDR1 DFQATT and CDR2 SNEGSKA (reference sequence). In DNA form, the CDR3 reads TGCAGTGTTAGACTAAATTACAATGAGCAGTTCTTC. Protein: CSVRLNYNEQFF.

This clonotype was counted ten times or more. The chain employs TRBV3-1 and TRBJ2-5, with D unresolved. Trimming left V 3 bases short and J 3 bases short, with 5 bases between. Germline loops: CDR1 LGHDT, CDR2 YNNKEL (reference sequence). The CDR3 is made up of 12 amino acids. Written as DNA, the CDR3 is TGTGCCAGCAGCCACCCAGAAGAGACCCAGTACTTC. This translates into CASSHPEETQYF.

The rearrangement joins TRBV28 to TRBJ1-3; D not resolved. From germline, CDR1 is MDHEN and CDR2 SYDVKM. The CDR3 consists of 15 residues. Trimming left V 6 bases short and J 0 bases short, with 12 bases between. The CDR3 coding sequence is TGTGCCAGCAGGCCCAGGTCCGCCTCTGGAAACACCATATATTTT. It translates to CASRPRSASGNTIYF.

This clonotype was seen many times. The J gene is TRBJ1-2, the V gene TRBV6-2 or TRBV6-3; no clear D. This CDR3 has 14 residues. Per germline, CDR1 MNHEY and CDR2 SVGEGT. The V gene lost 2 bases and the J gene lost 6 bases, with 13 bases spanning the gap. The CDR3 nucleotides are TGTGCCAGCAGTTACGGCGGCCCGAAAAATGGCTACACCTTC. This translates into CASSYGGPKNGYTF.

This clonotype was counted only a few times. The chain recombines TRBV27 with TRBJ2-5; D gene ambiguous. The V gene lost 6 bases and the J gene lost 1 base, with 15 bases spanning the gap. Germline CDR1 MNHEY, CDR2 SMNVEV (reference sequence). CDR3 length: 15 residues. CDR3 in DNA: TGTGCCAGCAGCCGAAGCCGGGTCTTCCAAGAGACCCAGTACTTC. Amino acid sequence: CASSRSRVFQETQYF.

The rearrangement links TRBV15 to TRBJ1-5, with D uncertain. Germline CDR1 and CDR2: LNHNV and YYDKDF (reference sequence). The CDR3 sequence is 12 residues long. V was cut by 3 bases and J by 9 bases, with 9 bases left in between. The CDR3 nucleotides read TGTGCCACCAGCAGGATCCATAGGCCCCAGCATTTT. Protein product: CATSRIHRPQHF.

This clonotype was found many times. The J gene is TRBJ1-2, the V gene TRBV3-1, with D possibly being TRBD1 (5 bases). Germline assignment: CDR1 LGHDT and CDR2 YNNKEL (reference sequence). The CDR3 is made up of 14 amino acids. V dropped 0 bases and J dropped 7 bases, with 12 bases sitting between them. CDR3 amino acids: CASSQDGGEGGYTF. CDR3 coding DNA: TGTGCCAGCAGCCAAGATGGAGGGGAGGGTGGCTACACCTTC.

This clonotype was counted ten times or more. The chain carries TRBV11-2 and TRBJ1-4, with D unclear. Trimming took off 1 base at V and 8 bases at J, with 11 bases between the two ends. CDR3 length equals 14 residues. Looked up from germline, CDR1 is SGHAT and CDR2 is FQNNGV. The CDR3 loop reads CASSLVGESEKLFF. CDR3 bases: TGTGCCAGCAGCTTAGTTGGTGAATCGGAAAAACTGTTTTTT. Full variable domain (outside the CDR3, taken from reference TRBV11-2 and TRBJ1-4): EAGVAQSPRYKIIEKRQSVAFWCNPISGHATLYWYQQILGQGPKLLIQFQNNGVVDDSQLPKDRFSAERLKGVDSTLKIQPAKLEDSAVYLCASSLVGESEKLFFGSGTQLSVL.

This clonotype was counted only a few times. V and J are TRBV20-1 and TRBJ2-7; 7 nucleotides line up with TRBD2. The junction had 7 bases not matched to a gene; V was cut back by 1 base and J by 4 bases. The CDR3 extends over 14 amino acids. Germline CDR1 is DFQATT and CDR2 is SNEGSKA (reference sequence). Written as DNA, the CDR3 is TGCAGTGCTAGAGGGGCTAGCGGAGCTTACGAGCAGTACTTC. The encoded protein is CSARGASGAYEQYF.

This clonotype was recorded a few times. V usage is TRBV15 and J usage is TRBJ1-2; the D is unclear. There are 15 residues in the CDR3. In germline, CDR1 is LNHNV, CDR2 YYDKDF (reference sequence). Trimming removed 0 bases from V and 4 bases from J, with 12 bases in between. The CDR3 protein is CATSRDPSSSYGYTF. CDR3 coding DNA: TGTGCCACCAGCAGAGATCCTTCCAGCTCCTATGGCTACACCTTC.

This clonotype appeared a few times. The chain combines TRBV7-3 with TRBJ2-3; possibly TRBD1 for D (6 bases). The CDR3 runs 14 residues. The V end was cut by 6 bases, the J end by 3 bases, with 13 bases between. CDR1 is SGHTA and CDR2 is FQGTGA in the germline V gene. The CDR3 DNA sequence: TGTGCCAGCAGTCAATCGACAGGAACAGATACGCAGTATTTT. The encoded protein is CASSQSTGTDTQYF.

This clonotype occurred many times. This chain joins TRBV27 and TRBJ1-5; D is unclear. The CDR3 has 14 residues. The V end was cut by 3 bases, the J end by 6 bases, with 12 bases between. Germline V CDR1 and CDR2: MNHEY, SMNVEV (reference sequence). In DNA form, the CDR3 reads TGTGCCAGCAGTTTTTCGGGGAACGGTCAGCCCCAGCATTTT. Amino acids: CASSFSGNGQPQHF.

The V gene is TRBV12-3 or TRBV12-4, the J gene TRBJ1-2; 7 bases fit TRBD1. The CDR3 is 13 amino acids. Trimming took 6 bases from V and 8 from J; bases not matched to a gene: 9. CDR3 sequence: CASSSPGQRGYTF. The DNA for the CDR3 is TGTGCCAGCAGCTCCCCGGGACAGCGGGGCTACACCTTC.

This clonotype was found many times. This sequence joins TRBV29-1 and TRBJ2-7; 11 nucleotides line up with TRBD1. The CDR3 loop spans 13 amino acids. With V trimmed by 7 bases and J by 2 bases, 4 bases remained unmatched. CDR1 and CDR2 (germline): SQVTM, ANQGSEA. The CDR3 nucleotides read TGCAGCGCCGAGGGACAGGGGGCCTACGAGCAGTACTTC. It yields the protein CSAEGQGAYEQYF.

Note on this clonotype: This clone may be a read error of a much larger clone one base away. The gene calls are TRBV27 and TRBJ1-1, with D possibly being TRBD1 (6 bases). Germline V CDR1 and CDR2: MNHEY, SMNVEV (reference sequence). Deletions cut 6 bases from V and 2 bases from J, with 10 bases between. The CDR3 sequence is 13 residues long. CDR3 nucleotides: TGTGCCAGCAGCGGACAGATAAACACTGAAGCTTTCTTT. Translated, it gives CASSGQINTEAFF.

This clonotype was seen many times. The gene calls are TRBV12-3 or TRBV12-4 and TRBJ2-5; D is uncertain. The CDR3 is made up of 13 amino acids. With 1 base removed from V and 5 bases from J, the gap between germline ends came to 8 bases. CDR3 sequence: CASSLGVGETQYF. The CDR3 region has the DNA TGTGCCAGCAGTTTAGGGGTGGGCGAGACCCAGTACTTC.

This clonotype was counted many times. The V and J genes are TRBV20-1 and TRBJ2-7; 7 positions match TRBD2. The CDR3 runs to 14 residues. From germline, CDR1 is DFQATT and CDR2 SNEGSKA (reference sequence). The ends lost 3 bases at V and 2 bases at J; junction bases unmatched: 7. CDR3 DNA sequence: TGCAGTGCTAGGTACGCTAGCGGAACCTACGAGCAGTACTTC. Its protein is CSARYASGTYEQYF.

In this sample, this clonotype turned up many times. This rearrangement joins TRBV28 to TRBJ1-4; the match to TRBD1 covers 9 bases. The germline gives CDR1 MDHEN, CDR2 SYDVKM. Unmatched junction bases numbered 11, after V lost 4 bases and J lost 8 bases. The CDR3 is made up of 16 amino acids. The DNA for the CDR3 is TGTGCCAGCAGTTCGACAGGGGGAGGTCTTGGAGAAAAACTGTTTTTT. Translation gives CASSSTGGGLGEKLFF.

The sample holds a few counts of this clonotype. The V call is TRBV24-1, the J call TRBJ1-2, with D unclear. Trimming pared 4 bases from V and 4 bases from J, leaving 12 bases between. CDR1 KGHDR and CDR2 SFDVKD come from the germline V gene. CDR3 size: 14 residues. The CDR3 loop reads CATSESTATYGYTF. In DNA, the CDR3 is TGTGCCACCAGTGAATCAACAGCAACCTATGGCTACACCTTC.

Ten or more counts support this clonotype. This chain connects TRBV30 to TRBJ2-5; 8 nucleotides match TRBD2. V dropped 0 bases and J dropped 2; count of bases not matched to a gene: 5. CDR1 and CDR2 (germline): GTSNPN, SVGIG (reference sequence). CDR3 length equals 15 residues. This CDR3 is CAWSVRPSGQETQYF. CDR3 sequence (DNA): TGTGCCTGGAGTGTACGTCCTAGCGGGCAAGAGACCCAGTACTTC.

J is TRBJ1-2 and V is TRBV9; TRBD1 aligns across 8 bases. This CDR3 contains 14 residues. V gave up 4 bases and J gave up 8 bases; unmatched junction bases: 10. Germline V gene data show CDR1 as SGDLS and CDR2 as YYNGEE. CDR3 bases: TGTGCCAGCAGCTTCCAAGGGACAGGAGGGGGCTACACCTTC. This translates into CASSFQGTGGGYTF.

This clonotype turned up a few times. The CDR3 does not close with the conserved phenylalanine or tryptophan, likely indicating a read error. The chain carries TRBV3-1 and TRBJ1-1; 8 bases line up with TRBD1. The germline CDR1 and CDR2 sequences are LGHDT and YNNKEL (reference sequence). With 7 bases clipped from V and 4 bases from J, the junction kept 8 bases outside the gene matches. This CDR3 has 14 residues. The CDR3, as DNA: TGTGCCAGCAAATACGACAGGGGAAGCACTGAAGCTTTCCTT. As protein: CASKYDRGSTEAFL.

This clonotype was seen once. V gene TRBV27 combines with J gene TRBJ2-3; perhaps TRBD2 as D (6 bases). Germline CDR1 and CDR2: MNHEY and SMNVEV (reference sequence). The V end was cut by 7 bases, the J end by 2 bases, with 13 bases between. The length of the CDR3 is 14 residues. CDR3 loop: CASKPGTSTDTQYF. CDR3 nucleotide sequence: TGTGCCAGCAAACCGGGGACTTCCACAGATACGCAGTATTTT.

At least ten counts were recorded for this clonotype. The chain uses TRBV9 and TRBJ2-5, with TRBD1 matching over 9 bases. The CDR3 has 15 residues. The J segment lost 5 bases and the V segment lost 6 bases, leaving 11 bases of the junction unmatched. Germline V CDR1 and CDR2: SGDLS, YYNGEE. The CDR3 DNA sequence: TGTGCCAGCACCATGGGACAGGGTTATGCGGAGACCCAGTACTTC. Translated: CASTMGQGYAETQYF.

This clonotype was seen at least ten times. V and J are TRBV12-3 or TRBV12-4 and TRBJ2-1, with TRBD2 as a possible D gene (7 bases). The CDR3 spans 17 residues. V lost 3 bases and J lost 3, with 18 bases in between. The CDR3 coding sequence is TGTGCCAGCAGTTTGGGGGCTAGCGGTTTTTACTACAATGAGCAGTTCTTC. Protein product: CASSLGASGFYYNEQFF.

This clonotype has a count of ten or more. The genes are TRBV4-1 and TRBJ2-5; TRBD2 might be the D (6 bases). From germline, CDR1 is MGHRA and CDR2 YSYEKL. This CDR3 region has 16 residues. V was pared by 0 bases and J by 3 bases, with 14 bases between. As DNA, the CDR3 is TGCGCCAGCAGCCAAGAACGCGGAGGGAGTAAAGAGACCCAGTACTTC. Residues: CASSQERGGSKETQYF.

In this sample, this clonotype turned up many times. The V gene is TRBV2, the J gene TRBJ2-1, with TRBD2 as a possible D gene (5 bases). The V end lost 8 bases, the J end lost 4 bases, and 18 bases lay between the germline ends. This CDR3 comprises 15 residues. Germline V gives CDR1 SNHLY, CDR2 FYNNEI. Written as DNA, the CDR3 is TGTGCCAGCTCTATCGTTTTCGGGAAATACAATGAGCAGTTCTTC. Translated, it gives CASSIVFGKYNEQFF.

This clonotype came up many times. The chain employs TRBV7-2 and TRBJ2-7, with D perhaps assigned TRBD1 or TRBD2 (6 bases each). Trimming removed 0 bases from V and 2 bases from J, with 11 bases in between. In germline, CDR1 is SGHTA, CDR2 FQGNSA. The CDR3 has 15 residues. CDR3 region: CASSLAGGTTYEQYF. DNA of the CDR3: TGTGCCAGCAGCTTAGCAGGAGGGACAACCTACGAGCAGTACTTC.

The chain carries TRBV19 and TRBJ1-5, with D possibly matching TRBD1 (6 bases). Germline assignment: CDR1 LNHDA and CDR2 SQIVND (reference sequence). The CDR3 loop spans 17 amino acids. Trimming removed 3 bases from V and 0 bases from J, with 15 bases in between. In DNA form, the CDR3 reads TGTGCCAGTAGTATGAGGGCGGGGGCCTATAGCAATCAGCCCCAGCATTTT. Encoded protein: CASSMRAGAYSNQPQHF.